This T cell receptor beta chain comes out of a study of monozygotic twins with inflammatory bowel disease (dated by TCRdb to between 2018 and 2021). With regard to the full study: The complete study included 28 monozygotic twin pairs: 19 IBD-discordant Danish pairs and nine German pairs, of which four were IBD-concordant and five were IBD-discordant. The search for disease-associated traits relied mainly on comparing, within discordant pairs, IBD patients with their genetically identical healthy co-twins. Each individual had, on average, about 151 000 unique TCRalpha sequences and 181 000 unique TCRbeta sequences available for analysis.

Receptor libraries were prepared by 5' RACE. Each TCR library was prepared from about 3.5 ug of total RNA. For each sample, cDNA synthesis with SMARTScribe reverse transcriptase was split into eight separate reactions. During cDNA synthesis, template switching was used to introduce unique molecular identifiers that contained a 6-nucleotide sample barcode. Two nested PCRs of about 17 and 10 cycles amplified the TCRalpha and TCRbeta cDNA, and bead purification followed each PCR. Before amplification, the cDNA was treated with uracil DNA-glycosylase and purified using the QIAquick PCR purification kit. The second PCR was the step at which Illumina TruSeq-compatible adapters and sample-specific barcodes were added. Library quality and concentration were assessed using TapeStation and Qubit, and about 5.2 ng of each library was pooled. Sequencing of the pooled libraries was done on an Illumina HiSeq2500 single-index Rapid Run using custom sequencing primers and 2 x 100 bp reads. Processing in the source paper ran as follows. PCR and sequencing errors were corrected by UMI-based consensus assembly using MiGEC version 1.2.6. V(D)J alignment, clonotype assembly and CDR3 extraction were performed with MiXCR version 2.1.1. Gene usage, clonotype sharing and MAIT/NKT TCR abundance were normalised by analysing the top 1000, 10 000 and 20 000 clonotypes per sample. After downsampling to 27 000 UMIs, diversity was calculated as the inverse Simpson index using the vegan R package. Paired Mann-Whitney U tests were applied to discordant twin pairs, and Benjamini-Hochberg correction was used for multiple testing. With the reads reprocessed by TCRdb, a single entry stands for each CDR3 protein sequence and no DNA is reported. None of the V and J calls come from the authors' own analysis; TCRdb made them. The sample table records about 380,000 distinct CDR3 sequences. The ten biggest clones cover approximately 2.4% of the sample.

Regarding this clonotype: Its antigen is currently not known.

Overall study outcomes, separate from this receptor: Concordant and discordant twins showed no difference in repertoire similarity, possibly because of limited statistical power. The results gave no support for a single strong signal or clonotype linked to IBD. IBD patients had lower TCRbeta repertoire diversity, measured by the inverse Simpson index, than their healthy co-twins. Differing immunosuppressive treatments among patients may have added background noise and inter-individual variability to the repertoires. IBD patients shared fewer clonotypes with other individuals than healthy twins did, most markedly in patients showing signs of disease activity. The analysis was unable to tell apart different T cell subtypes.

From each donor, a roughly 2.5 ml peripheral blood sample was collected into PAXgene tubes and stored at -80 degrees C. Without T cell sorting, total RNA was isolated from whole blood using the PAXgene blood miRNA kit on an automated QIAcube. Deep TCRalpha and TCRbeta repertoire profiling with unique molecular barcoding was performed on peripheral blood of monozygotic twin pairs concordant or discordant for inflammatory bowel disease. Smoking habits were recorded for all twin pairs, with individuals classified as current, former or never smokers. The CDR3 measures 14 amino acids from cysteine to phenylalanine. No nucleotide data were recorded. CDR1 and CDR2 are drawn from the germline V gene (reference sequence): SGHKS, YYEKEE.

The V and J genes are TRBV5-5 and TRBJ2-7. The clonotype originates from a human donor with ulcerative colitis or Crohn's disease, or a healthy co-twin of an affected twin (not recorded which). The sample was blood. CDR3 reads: CASSLPMGSYEQYF.